Below, one T cell receptor (beta chain) is given with its context. Its specificity is unknown. Broader study findings: Tumor memory CD4+ T cell TCR gene usage clustered with blood and lymph node memory CD4+ cells and lymph node naive CD4+ cells.

TCRdb called the 5' RACE reads again in MiXCR, with one record for every CDR3 protein. Here the sample spans 52,000 or so distinct CDR3 sequences, around 20% being singletons. V dropped 4 bases and J dropped 0 bases, with 16 bases sitting between them. The CDR3 is 16 amino acids. CDR1 and CDR2 from the germline V gene are LGHDT and YNNKEL (reference sequence). Treg sorting used a CD4+CD25+CD127-/low gate. V and J are TRBV3-1 and TRBJ2-7; D is ambiguous. Sequenced sample: tumor-infiltrating Tregs sorted from the breast tumor. The sequence derives from a female donor with breast cancer. The CDR3 is CASSLSPYGSSYEQYF. The CDR3 coding sequence is TGTGCCAGCAGCCTCAGCCCCTACGGATCCTCCTACGAGCAGTACTTC.